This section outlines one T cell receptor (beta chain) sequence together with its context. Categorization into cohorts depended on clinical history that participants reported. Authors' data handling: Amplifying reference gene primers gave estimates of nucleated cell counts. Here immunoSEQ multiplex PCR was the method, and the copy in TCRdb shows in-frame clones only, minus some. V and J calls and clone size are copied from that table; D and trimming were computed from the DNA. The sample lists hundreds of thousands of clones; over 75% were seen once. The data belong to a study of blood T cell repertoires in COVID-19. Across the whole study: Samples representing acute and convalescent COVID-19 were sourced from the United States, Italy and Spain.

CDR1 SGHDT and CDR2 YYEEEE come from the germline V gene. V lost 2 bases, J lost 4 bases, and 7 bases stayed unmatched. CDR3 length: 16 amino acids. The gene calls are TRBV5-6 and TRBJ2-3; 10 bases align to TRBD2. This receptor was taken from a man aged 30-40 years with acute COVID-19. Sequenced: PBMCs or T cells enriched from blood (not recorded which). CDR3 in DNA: TGTGCCAGCAGCTTCAAAAGCGGGGGGGCCTCAGATACGCAGTATTTT. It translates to CASSFKSGGASDTQYF.